This passage covers 27 T cell receptor beta chains from one sample sequenced in a study of blood T cell repertoires in COVID-19. Sequencing was performed with immunoSEQ multiplex PCR; in TCRdb, only in-frame clones are kept and a portion is missing. The sample holds around 13,000 clones, about 90% seen once. The sequenced material came from peripheral blood. These receptor sequences come from a human donor in a cohort sampled during active COVID-19.

This clone showed up just a few times. The chain recombines TRBV5-8 with TRBJ2-2; maybe TRBD1 (6 bases). Germline CDR1 and CDR2: SGHTS and YDEGEE. The CDR3 is made up of 13 amino acids. V lost 4 bases, J lost 4 bases, and 8 bases lay in between. Here the CDR3 reads CASSADSTGELFF. DNA of the CDR3: TGTGCCAGCAGCGCGGACAGCACCGGGGAGCTGTTTTTT.

The chain links TRBV5-1 to TRBJ2-6, with D unresolved. The V end lost 0 bases, the J end lost 4 bases, and 8 bases lay between the germline ends. The CDR3 runs to 15 residues. CDR1 and CDR2 (germline): SGHRS, YFSETQ. The CDR3 nucleotides read TGCGCCAGCAGCTTGGCAGGTACCGGGGCCAACGTCCTGACTTTC. This sequence encodes CASSLAGTGANVLTF.

The chain employs TRBV12-3 or TRBV12-4 and TRBJ2-5; D may be TRBD1 (5 bases). This CDR3 is 13 amino acids long. Trimming stripped 7 bases from V and 5 bases from J, with 14 bases between. The CDR3, as DNA: TGTGCCAGCACCCCCGGGCAGGGTGAGACCCAGTACTTC. It yields the protein CASTPGQGETQYF.

The rearrangement joins TRBV5-1 to TRBJ2-5; tentatively, D is TRBD1 (6 bases). Germline loops: CDR1 SGHRS, CDR2 YFSETQ. Trimming removed 1 base from V and 5 bases from J, with 9 bases in between. The CDR3 extends over 13 amino acids. The CDR3: CASSLTQGETQYF. The CDR3 nucleotides read TGCGCCAGCAGCTTGACGCAGGGGGAGACCCAGTACTTC. Combining the CDR3 with reference TRBV5-1 and TRBJ2-5 gives the whole variable domain KAGVTQTPRYLIKTRGQQVTLSCSPISGHRSVSWYQQTPGQGLQFLFEYFSETQRNKGNFPGRFSGRQFSNSRSEMNVSTLELGDSALYLCASSLTQGETQYFGPGTRLLVL.

The chain couples TRBV5-4 to TRBJ2-4; TRBD2 aligns across 9 bases. This CDR3 is built from 14 residues. Germline CDR1 SGHNT, CDR2 YYREEE (reference sequence). Trimming at V came to 3 bases and at J to 8 bases, leaving 6 bases not matched to a gene. The chain's CDR3 is CASSSGLAQDIQYF. CDR3 nucleotide sequence: TGTGCCAGCAGCTCCGGACTAGCGCAGGACATTCAGTACTTC.

The rearrangement joins TRBV19 to TRBJ2-3, with 12 bases aligning to TRBD2. The CDR3 contains 16 residues. After removal of 6 bases from V and 0 bases from J, the junction contained 4 bases not matched to a gene. From germline, CDR1 is LNHDA and CDR2 SQIVND (reference sequence). The CDR3 spells CASRTSGSFSTDTQYF. In DNA, the CDR3 is TGTGCCAGTAGGACTAGCGGGAGCTTCAGCACAGATACGCAGTATTTT.

The V and J genes are TRBV9 and TRBJ1-4; maybe TRBD1 (6 bases). Per germline, CDR1 SGDLS and CDR2 YYNGEE. Trimming stripped 3 bases from V and 8 bases from J, with 17 bases between. CDR3 length: 15 residues. In nucleotides, the CDR3 is TGTGCCAGCAGCGATGGCGGGGGGGCTTGGGAAAAACTGTTTTTT. Its translation is CASSDGGGAWEKLFF.

This chain connects TRBV3-1 (or the pseudogene TRBV3-2) to TRBJ2-7; a weak D match, TRBD1 (5 bases). The V and J ends lost 6 bases and 5 bases respectively, with 17 bases between them. Germline V gives CDR1 LGHDT, CDR2 YNNKEL (reference sequence). This CDR3 is built from 14 residues. CDR3 in amino acids: CASSFPSRVDEQYF. The CDR3 DNA follows: TGTGCCAGCAGTTTCCCCAGCAGGGTTGACGAGCAGTACTTC.

V gene TRBV10-3 combines with J gene TRBJ2-1, with 8 bases identical to TRBD1. J gave up 7 bases and V 10 bases, and 6 bases lay outside the gene matches. There are 12 residues in the CDR3. Germline CDR1 reads ENHRY; CDR2 reads SYGVKD. CDR3 coding DNA: TGTGCCAGCTCGGACAGGGTGAATGAGCAGTTCTTC. Translating it yields CASSDRVNEQFF.

This clone was seen a few times. The V gene is TRBV6-2 or TRBV6-3, the J gene TRBJ2-7; no firm D call. CDR3 length: 12 amino acids. V lost 4 bases to trimming and J lost 0 bases, with 4 bases between them. Germline assignment: CDR1 MNHEY and CDR2 SVGEGT. CDR3 sequence (DNA): TGTGCCAGCAGTTTTCTCTCCTACGAGCAGTACTTC. Its protein product is CASSFLSYEQYF.

V and J are TRBV30 and TRBJ2-5; 8 nucleotides align to TRBD2. V lost 4 bases to trimming and J lost 9 bases; unmatched junction nucleotides: 10. From germline, CDR1 is GTSNPN and CDR2 SVGIG (reference sequence). The CDR3 sequence is 13 residues long. The CDR3 protein is CAWTILAERAQYF. The CDR3 DNA reads TGTGCCTGGACAATACTAGCGGAGAGGGCCCAGTACTTC.

The chain has TRBV7-2 and TRBJ2-7; 11 positions agree with TRBD2. The CDR3 has 15 amino acids. Germline CDR1 SGHTA, CDR2 FQGNSA. The junction had 4 bases not matched to a gene; V was cut back by 4 bases and J by 2 bases. The CDR3 coding sequence is TGTGCCAGCAGCTCCTTTAGCGGGGGGGCCTACGAGCAGTACTTC. This codes for CASSSFSGGAYEQYF.

The chain recombines TRBV5-4 with TRBJ2-7; 8 bases fit TRBD1. This CDR3 spans 15 amino acids. J was trimmed by 1 base and V by 4 bases; bases with no gene match: 7. From germline, CDR1 is SGHNT and CDR2 YYREEE (reference sequence). The CDR3 reads CASSPRDRFSYEQYF. The CDR3 region has the DNA TGTGCCAGCAGCCCTCGGGACAGGTTTTCCTACGAGCAGTACTTC.

The V call is TRBV28, the J call TRBJ2-2; 12 bases align to TRBD2. J lost 4 bases, V lost 4 bases, and 13 bases had no gene match. Germline CDR1 reads MDHEN; CDR2 reads SYDVKM. The CDR3 totals 19 residues. CDR3 in DNA: TGTGCCAGCAGTTACGGCCTGACTAGCGGGGGTGCAAGCACCGGGGAGCTGTTTTTT. Amino acids: CASSYGLTSGGASTGELFF. The variable domain in full, completed from reference TRBV28 and TRBJ2-2, reads DVKVTQSSRYLVKRTGEKVFLECVQDMDHENMFWYRQDPGLGLRLIYFSYDVKMKEKGDIPEGYSVSREKKERFSLILESASTNQTSMYLCASSYGLTSGGASTGELFFGEGSRLTVL.

The V call is TRBV7-2, the J call TRBJ1-5; D remains ambiguous. The CDR3 length is 13 residues. V lost 3 bases and J lost 8, with 11 bases in between. Germline values: CDR1 SGHTA, CDR2 FQGNSA. The CDR3 loop reads CASSLRLIEPQHF. CDR3 nucleotide sequence: TGTGCCAGCAGCTTGAGACTAATCGAGCCCCAGCATTTT.

V usage is TRBV12-2 and J usage is TRBJ2-1; the table gives TRBD2 as D, unverified against the DNA. TRBV12-2 is a documented pseudogene. CDR3 length equals 17 residues. The DNA of the CDR3 is TGTGCACGCCTTCCCACCACGCGGAGCGTCCGATACAATGAGCAGTTCTTC. Its protein is CARLPTTRSVRYNEQFF.

The chain employs TRBV2 and TRBJ2-1, with TRBD2 matching over 11 bases. CDR3 size: 18 residues. Trimming at V came to 5 bases and at J to 2 bases, leaving 11 bases not matched to a gene. The germline V gene encodes CDR1 SNHLY and CDR2 FYNNEI. CDR3 sequence (DNA): TGTGCCAGCAGTTTCCAGGCACTAGCGGGAGTACCCTACAATGAGCAGTTCTTC. Its translation is CASSFQALAGVPYNEQFF.

The chain combines TRBV5-1 with TRBJ2-5, with TRBD2 matching over 8 bases. J lost 1 base, V lost 2 bases, and 1 base had no gene match. The CDR3 runs to 14 residues. The germline gives CDR1 SGHRS, CDR2 YFSETQ. The CDR3 here is CASSFGGAQETQYF. The CDR3, as DNA: TGCGCCAGCAGCTTCGGGGGGGCCCAAGAGACCCAGTACTTC.

The V and J genes are TRBV27 and TRBJ2-3; 8 bases match TRBD1. Germline CDR1 is MNHEY and CDR2 is SMNVEV (reference sequence). The CDR3 has 18 amino acids. After removal of 7 bases from V and 0 bases from J, the junction contained 15 bases not matched to a gene. CDR3 in DNA: TGTGCCAGCACTCCCCACCTCAGGGGGCGGGGTAGCACAGATACGCAGTATTTT. Translated: CASTPHLRGRGSTDTQYF.

V is TRBV7-8 and J is TRBJ2-1; 7 bases line up with TRBD1. Germline CDR1 SGHVS, CDR2 FQNEAQ. This CDR3 is 15 amino acids long. V dropped 0 bases and J dropped 3; count of bases not matched to a gene: 2. CDR3 amino acids: CASSLATGSYNEQFF. The DNA of the CDR3 is TGTGCCAGCAGCTTAGCGACAGGGAGCTACAATGAGCAGTTCTTC.

This chain connects TRBV9 to TRBJ1-5; no clear D. The CDR3 loop spans 15 amino acids. Trimming cost V 1 base and J 0 bases, with 8 bases left between them. Per germline, CDR1 SGDLS and CDR2 YYNGEE. CDR3 loop: CASSVLGGSNQPQHF. CDR3 DNA sequence: TGTGCCAGCAGCGTATTGGGAGGTAGCAATCAGCCCCAGCATTTT.

V gene TRBV5-6 combines with J gene TRBJ2-2; D is possibly TRBD2 (6 bases). CDR3 length: 17 residues. With 4 bases removed from V and 0 bases from J, the gap between germline ends came to 16 bases. Germline values: CDR1 SGHDT, CDR2 YYEEEE. The CDR3 protein is CASSPLGGLANTGELFF. CDR3 nucleotide sequence: TGTGCCAGCAGCCCCCTGGGGGGATTGGCGAACACCGGGGAGCTGTTTTTT.

This chain links TRBV21-1 with TRBJ2-7; the table's D call of TRBD2 was not tested on the DNA. TRBV21-1 is a pseudogene. There are 14 residues in the CDR3. CDR3 region: CAALAGGWNYEQYF. CDR3 in DNA: TGTGCCGCACTAGCGGGAGGGTGGAACTACGAGCAGTACTTC.

The chain joins TRBV11-3 to TRBJ2-5; D unclear. Trimming shortened V by 0 bases and J by 1 base, and 6 bases separated the two germline ends. Per germline, CDR1 SGHNT and CDR2 YENEEA. The CDR3 extends over 14 amino acids. CDR3 region: CASSLEGSQETQYF. The CDR3 coding sequence is TGTGCCAGCAGCTTAGAGGGCAGCCAAGAGACCCAGTACTTC.

This clone was seen a handful of times. The chain recombines TRBV15 with TRBJ1-6; TRBD1 might be the D (5 bases). With 8 bases removed from V and 6 bases from J, the gap between germline ends came to 14 bases. The V gene's germline CDR1 is LNHNV and CDR2 YYDKDF (reference sequence). CDR3 length equals 14 residues. The CDR3 DNA sequence: TGTGCCACCGCGGGGCCACAGGTTAATTCACCCCTCCACTTT. Translation gives CATAGPQVNSPLHF.

V usage is TRBV19 and J usage is TRBJ2-7, with 7 bases aligning to TRBD1. Germline V gene sequence: CDR1 LNHDA, CDR2 SQIVND (reference sequence). The CDR3 is 15 residues long. The junction had 9 bases not matched to a gene; V was cut back by 4 bases and J by 3 bases. The CDR3 DNA follows: TGTGCCAGTAGTACGGGGCCGGGACAGTACTACGAGCAGTACTTC. Amino acid sequence: CASSTGPGQYYEQYF.

This rearrangement joins TRBV12-1 to TRBJ2-1; the listed D gene, TRBD1, was not tested against the DNA. TRBV12-1 is a listed pseudogene. The CDR3 runs to 16 residues. The CDR3 DNA follows: TGTGCCAGCAGCTTCCTCCGCGACAGGGTTATCGATGAGCAGTTCTTC. Its protein product is CASSFLRDRVIDEQFF.